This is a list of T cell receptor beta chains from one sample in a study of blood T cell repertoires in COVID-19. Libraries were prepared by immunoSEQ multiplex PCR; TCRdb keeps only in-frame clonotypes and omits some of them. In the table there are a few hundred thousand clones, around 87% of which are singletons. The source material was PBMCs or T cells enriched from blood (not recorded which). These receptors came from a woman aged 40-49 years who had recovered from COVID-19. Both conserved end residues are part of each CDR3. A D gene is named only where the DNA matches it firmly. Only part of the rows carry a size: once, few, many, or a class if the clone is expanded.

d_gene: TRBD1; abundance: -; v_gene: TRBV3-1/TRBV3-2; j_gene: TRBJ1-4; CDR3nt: TGTGCCAGCAGCTCGAGACAGGGTAGTGAAAAACTGTTTTTT; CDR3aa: CASSSRQGSEKLFF
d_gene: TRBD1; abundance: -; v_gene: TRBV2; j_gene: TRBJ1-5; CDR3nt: TGTGCCATCACGGGAAGGCGGGGACAGGGGGCGAGGAGCAATCAGCCCCAGCATTTT; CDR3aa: CAITGRRGQGARSNQPQHF
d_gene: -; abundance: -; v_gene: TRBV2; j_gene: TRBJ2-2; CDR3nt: TGTGCCAGCAGTCCCCTACCCGGGGAGCTGTTTTTT; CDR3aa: CASSPLPGELFF
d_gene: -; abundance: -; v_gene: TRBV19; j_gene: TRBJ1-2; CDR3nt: TGTGCCAGTAGTATTATCCCTAACTATGGCTACACCTTC; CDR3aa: CASSIIPNYGYTF
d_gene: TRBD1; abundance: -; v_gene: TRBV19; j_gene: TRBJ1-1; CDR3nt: TGTGCCAGTAGTATAGGGACAGGGGGGGTCGGTGAAGCTTTCTTT; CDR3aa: CASSIGTGGVGEAFF
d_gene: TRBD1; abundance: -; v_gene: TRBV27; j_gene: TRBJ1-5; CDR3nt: TGTGCCAGCAGCCGTGGGCCCGGGACAGTAAATCAGCCCCAGCATTTT; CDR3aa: CASSRGPGTVNQPQHF
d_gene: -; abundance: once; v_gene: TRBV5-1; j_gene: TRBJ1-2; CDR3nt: TGCGCCAGCAGCTTGGAGCCAGGGAAAGGCTACACCTTC; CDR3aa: CASSLEPGKGYTF
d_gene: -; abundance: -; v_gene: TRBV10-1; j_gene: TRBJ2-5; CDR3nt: TGCGCCAGCAGTACCGGGTCCCGGTTTCAAGAGACCCAGTACTTC; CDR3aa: CASSTGSRFQETQYF
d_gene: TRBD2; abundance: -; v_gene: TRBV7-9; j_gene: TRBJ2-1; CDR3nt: TGTGCCAGCAGCCCCCGGGGACTAGCGGGGGTCGGTGAGCAGTTCTTC; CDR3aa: CASSPRGLAGVGEQFF
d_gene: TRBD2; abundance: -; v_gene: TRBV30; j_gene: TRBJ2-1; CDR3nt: TGTGCCTGGAGTGTAATAGCGGGGGGATACAATGAGCAGTTCTTC; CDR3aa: CAWSVIAGGYNEQFF
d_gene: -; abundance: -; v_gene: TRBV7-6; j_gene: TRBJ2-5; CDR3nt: TGTGCCAGCAGCTACCGTCAGGGATATGAGACCCAGTACTTC; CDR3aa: CASSYRQGYETQYF
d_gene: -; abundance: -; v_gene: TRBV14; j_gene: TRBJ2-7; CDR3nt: TGTGCCAGCAGCCAAGAGGTGAAGCACGAGCAGTACTTC; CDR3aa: CASSQEVKHEQYF
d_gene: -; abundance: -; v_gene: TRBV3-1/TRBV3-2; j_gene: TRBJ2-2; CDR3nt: TGTGCCAGCAGCCAATCGACAGGCCGCGGCACCGGGGAGCTGTTTTTT; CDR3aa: CASSQSTGRGTGELFF
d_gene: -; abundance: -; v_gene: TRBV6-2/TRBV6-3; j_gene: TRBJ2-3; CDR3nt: TGTGCCAGCAGTTACTCGCCCGAGGCTAGCTTGGAAGATACGCAGTATTTT; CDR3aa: CASSYSPEASLEDTQYF
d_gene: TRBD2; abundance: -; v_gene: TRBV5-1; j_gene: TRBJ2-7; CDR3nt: TGCGCCAGCAGCTTGTATAATATTCGGGGCGGGAGGTACGAGCAGTACTTC; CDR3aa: CASSLYNIRGGRYEQYF
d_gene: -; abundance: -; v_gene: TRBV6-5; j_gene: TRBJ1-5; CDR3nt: TGTGCCAGCAGTAGACGGGACAATCAGCCCCAGCATTTT; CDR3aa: CASSRRDNQPQHF
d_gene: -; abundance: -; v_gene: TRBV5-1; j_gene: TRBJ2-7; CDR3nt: TGCGCCAGCAGCTTGGACAGATACGAGCAGTACTTC; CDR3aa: CASSLDRYEQYF
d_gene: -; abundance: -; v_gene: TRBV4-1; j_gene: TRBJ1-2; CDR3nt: TGCGCCAGCAGCCGGAACTTGGGGGCTGACTATGGCTACACCTTC; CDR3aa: CASSRNLGADYGYTF
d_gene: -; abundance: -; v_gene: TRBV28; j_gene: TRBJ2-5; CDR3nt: TGTGCCAGCAGTAGCCGGGACCAAGAGACCCAGTACTTC; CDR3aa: CASSSRDQETQYF
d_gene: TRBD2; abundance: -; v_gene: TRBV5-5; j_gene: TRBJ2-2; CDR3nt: TGTGCCAGCAGCCAGCACCCCCCTAGCGGAAACACCGGGGAGCTGTTTTTT; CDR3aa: CASSQHPPSGNTGELFF
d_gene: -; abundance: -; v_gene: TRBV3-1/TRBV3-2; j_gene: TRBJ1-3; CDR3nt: TGTGCCAGCAGCCCTACCCCCCTTTGGGAGGCCCGAACTAGCTCTGGAAACACCATATATTTT; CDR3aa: CASSPTPLWEARTSSGNTIYF
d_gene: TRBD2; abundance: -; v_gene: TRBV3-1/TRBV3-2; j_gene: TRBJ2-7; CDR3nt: TGTGCCAGCAGCCAAGATCAGACTAGCGAAACCTACGAGCAGTACTTC; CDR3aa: CASSQDQTSETYEQYF
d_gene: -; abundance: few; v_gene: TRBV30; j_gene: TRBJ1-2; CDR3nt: TGTGCCTTGGATCAGGGTAACTATGGCTACACCTTC; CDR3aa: CALDQGNYGYTF
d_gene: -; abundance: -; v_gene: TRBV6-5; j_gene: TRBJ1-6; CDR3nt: TGTGCCAGCAGTTACTCAGATAGCTCCTATAATTCACCCCTCCACTTT; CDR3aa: CASSYSDSSYNSPLHF
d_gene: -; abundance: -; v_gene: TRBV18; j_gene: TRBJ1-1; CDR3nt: TGTGCCAGTACATCGAACACTGAAGCTTTCTTT; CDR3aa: CASTSNTEAFF
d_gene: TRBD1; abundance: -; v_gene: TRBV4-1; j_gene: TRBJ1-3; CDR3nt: TGCGCCAGCAGCCAGCTCCCGGGACAGGGTGCTGGAAACACCATATATTTT; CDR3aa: CASSQLPGQGAGNTIYF
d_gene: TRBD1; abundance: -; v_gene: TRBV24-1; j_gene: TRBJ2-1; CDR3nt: TGTGCCACCAGTGATTTGGGGACAGGTACCCATGAGCAGTTCTTC; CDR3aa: CATSDLGTGTHEQFF
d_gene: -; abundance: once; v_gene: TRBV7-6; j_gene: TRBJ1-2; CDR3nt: TGTGCCATCAGGGGCGCAGCCCACTATGGCTACACCTTC; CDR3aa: CAIRGAAHYGYTF
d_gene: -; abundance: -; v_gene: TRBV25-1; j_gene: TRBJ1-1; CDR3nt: TGTGCCAGCTCGTTCGGGATCGCTGAAGCTTTCTTT; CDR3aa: CASSFGIAEAFF
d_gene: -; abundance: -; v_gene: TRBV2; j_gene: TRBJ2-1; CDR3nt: TGTGCCAGCAGTGGAGGAGGGAGTAGGGTCGGTGAGCAGTTCTTC; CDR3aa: CASSGGGSRVGEQFF
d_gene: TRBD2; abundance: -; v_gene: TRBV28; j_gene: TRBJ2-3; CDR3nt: TGTGCCAGCAGTTGGAAGGGACTAGCGGGAGCAGCTGCGGGTGCAGATACGCAGTATTTT; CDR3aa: CASSWKGLAGAAAGADTQYF
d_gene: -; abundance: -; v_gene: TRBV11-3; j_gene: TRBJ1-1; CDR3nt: TGTGCCAGCAGTCAGGGGAACACTGAAGCTTTCTTT; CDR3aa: CASSQGNTEAFF
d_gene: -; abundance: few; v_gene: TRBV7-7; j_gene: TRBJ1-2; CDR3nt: TGTGCCAGCAGCCCCCTCTTGACAGATCTTTCCCGTAATGGCTACACCTTC; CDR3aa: CASSPLLTDLSRNGYTF
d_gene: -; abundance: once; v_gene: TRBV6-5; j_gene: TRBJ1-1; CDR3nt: TGTGCCAGCAGCACTAGGGCTGGAGGACGCGCTGAAGCTTTCTTT; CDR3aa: CASSTRAGGRAEAFF
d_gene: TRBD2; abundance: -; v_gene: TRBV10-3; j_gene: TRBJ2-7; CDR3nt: TGTGCCACCGGGCCGGGCGGGGGGACCTACGAGCAGTACTTC; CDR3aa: CATGPGGGTYEQYF
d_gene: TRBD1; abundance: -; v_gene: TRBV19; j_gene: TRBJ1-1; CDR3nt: TGTGCCAGTAGTATATTTGGGGCAGGGGGCCGGCGGAACACTGAAGCTTTCTTT; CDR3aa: CASSIFGAGGRRNTEAFF
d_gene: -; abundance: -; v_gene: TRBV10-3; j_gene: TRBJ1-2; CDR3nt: TGTGCCATCAGGGTGGACAGAGAAACACTCTATGGCTACACCTTC; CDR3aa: CAIRVDRETLYGYTF
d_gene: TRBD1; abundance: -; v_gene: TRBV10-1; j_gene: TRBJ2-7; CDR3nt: TGCGCCAGCAGTGAACAGGGGGCCTACGAGCAGTACTTC; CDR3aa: CASSEQGAYEQYF
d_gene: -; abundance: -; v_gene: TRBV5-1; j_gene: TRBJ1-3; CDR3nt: TGCGCCAGCAGCTTGGACAGGGCTGGAAACACCATATATTTT; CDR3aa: CASSLDRAGNTIYF
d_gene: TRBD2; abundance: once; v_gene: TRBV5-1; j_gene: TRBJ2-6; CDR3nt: TGCGCCAGCAGCGACGGGACTAGTTCTCCTGGGGCCAACGTCCTGACTTTC; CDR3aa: CASSDGTSSPGANVLTF
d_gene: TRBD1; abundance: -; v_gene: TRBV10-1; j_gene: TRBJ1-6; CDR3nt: TGCGCCAGCAGTGACGAATACAGGGGAAGAAATTCACCCCTCCACTTT; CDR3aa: CASSDEYRGRNSPLHF
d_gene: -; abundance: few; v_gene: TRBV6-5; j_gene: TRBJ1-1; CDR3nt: TGTGCCAGCCAGGCAGGGGAAATGAACACTGAAGCTTTCTTT; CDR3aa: CASQAGEMNTEAFF